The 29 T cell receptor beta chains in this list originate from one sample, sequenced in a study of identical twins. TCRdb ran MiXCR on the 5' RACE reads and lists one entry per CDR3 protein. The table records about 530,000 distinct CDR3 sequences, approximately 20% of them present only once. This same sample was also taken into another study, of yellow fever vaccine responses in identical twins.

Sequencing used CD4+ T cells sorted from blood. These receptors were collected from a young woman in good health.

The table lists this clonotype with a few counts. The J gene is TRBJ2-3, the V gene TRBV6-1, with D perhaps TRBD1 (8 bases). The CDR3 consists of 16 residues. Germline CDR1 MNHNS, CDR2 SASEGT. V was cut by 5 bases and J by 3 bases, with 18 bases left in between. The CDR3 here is CASSKNRGGPTDTQYF. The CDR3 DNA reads TGTGCCAGCAGTAAAAACAGGGGGGGGCCTACAGATACGCAGTATTTT.

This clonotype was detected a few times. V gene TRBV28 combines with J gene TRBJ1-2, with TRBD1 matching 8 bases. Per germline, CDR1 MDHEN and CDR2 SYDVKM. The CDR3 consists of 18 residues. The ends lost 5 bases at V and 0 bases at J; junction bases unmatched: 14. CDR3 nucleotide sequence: TGTGCCAGCAGTCCCCGGACAGGGAAGACCGGGGCTAACTATGGCTACACCTTC. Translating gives CASSPRTGKTGANYGYTF.

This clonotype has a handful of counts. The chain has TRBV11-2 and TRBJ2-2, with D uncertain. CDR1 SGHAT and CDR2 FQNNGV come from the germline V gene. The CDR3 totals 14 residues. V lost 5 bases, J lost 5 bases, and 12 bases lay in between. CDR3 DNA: TGTGCCAGCAGCCCCCGGATCTCAACCGGGGAGCTGTTTTTT. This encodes CASSPRISTGELFF.

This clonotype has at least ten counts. The CDR3 coding sequence is TGCAGTGCTAGAACCGGGACTCGTAGGGATACGCAGTATTTT. Translated, it gives CSARTGTRRDTQYF. This sequence joins TRBV20-1 and TRBJ2-3; maybe TRBD2 (6 bases). V was pared by 2 bases and J by 6 bases, with 15 bases between. Germline V gene lookup returns CDR1 DFQATT and CDR2 SNEGSKA (reference sequence). CDR3 length equals 14 residues.

In DNA, the CDR3 is TGTGCCAGCTCACAAAAAGAGCCGGGTGAGCAGTACTTC. Residues: CASSQKEPGEQYF. J is TRBJ2-7 and V is TRBV18; D is uncertain. Trimming cost V 4 bases and J 7 bases, with 14 bases left between them. The CDR3 contains 13 residues. The germline V gene encodes CDR1 KGHSH and CDR2 LQKENI.

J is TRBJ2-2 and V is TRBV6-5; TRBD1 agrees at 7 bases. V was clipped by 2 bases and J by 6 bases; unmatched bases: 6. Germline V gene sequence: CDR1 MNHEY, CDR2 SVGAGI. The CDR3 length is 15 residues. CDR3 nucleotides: TGTGCCAGCAGTTACACAGGGACAGTGTCCGGGGAGCTGTTTTTT. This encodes CASSYTGTVSGELFF.

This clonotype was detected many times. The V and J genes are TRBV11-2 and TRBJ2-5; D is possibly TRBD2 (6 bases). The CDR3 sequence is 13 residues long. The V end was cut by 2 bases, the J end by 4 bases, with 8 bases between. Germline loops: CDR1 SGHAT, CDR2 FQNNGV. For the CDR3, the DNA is TGTGCCAGCAGCTTAATGGAGGGAGAGACCCAGTACTTC. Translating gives CASSLMEGETQYF.

The CDR3 reads CASSQGASGMYEQYF. CDR3 bases: TGTGCCAGCTCACAAGGTGCTAGCGGGATGTACGAGCAGTACTTC. This rearrangement joins TRBV18 to TRBJ2-7; 9 nucleotides match TRBD2. The length of the CDR3 is 15 residues. Per germline, CDR1 KGHSH and CDR2 LQKENI. J lost 4 bases, V lost 4 bases, and 8 bases had no gene match.

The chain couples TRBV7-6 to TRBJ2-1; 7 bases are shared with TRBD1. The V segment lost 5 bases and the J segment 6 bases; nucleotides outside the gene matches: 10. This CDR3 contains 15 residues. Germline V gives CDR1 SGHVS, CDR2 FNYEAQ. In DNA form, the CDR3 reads TGTGCCAGCAGCCCCGGGACAGTTAGTTTCAATGAGCAGTTCTTC. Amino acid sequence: CASSPGTVSFNEQFF. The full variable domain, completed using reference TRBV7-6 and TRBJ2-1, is GAGVSQSPRYKVTKRGQDVALRCDPISGHVSLYWYRQALGQGPEFLTYFNYEAQQDKSGLPNDRFSAERPEGSISTLTIQRTEQRDSAMYRCASSPGTVSFNEQFFGPGTRLTVL.

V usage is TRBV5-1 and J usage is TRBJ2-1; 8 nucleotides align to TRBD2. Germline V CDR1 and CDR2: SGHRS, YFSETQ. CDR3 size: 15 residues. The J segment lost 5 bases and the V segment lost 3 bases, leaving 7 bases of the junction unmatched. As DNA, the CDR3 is TGCGCCAGCAGCTCGGGGGGGACTATAGACAATGAGCAGTTCTTC. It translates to CASSSGGTIDNEQFF. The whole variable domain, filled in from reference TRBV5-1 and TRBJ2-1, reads KAGVTQTPRYLIKTRGQQVTLSCSPISGHRSVSWYQQTPGQGLQFLFEYFSETQRNKGNFPGRFSGRQFSNSRSEMNVSTLELGDSALYLCASSSGGTIDNEQFFGPGTRLTVL.

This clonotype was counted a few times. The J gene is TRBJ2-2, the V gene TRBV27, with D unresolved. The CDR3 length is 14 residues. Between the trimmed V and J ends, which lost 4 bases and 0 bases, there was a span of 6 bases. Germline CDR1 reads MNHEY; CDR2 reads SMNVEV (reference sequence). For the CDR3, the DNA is TGTGCCAGCAGTTCTCAAGCGAACACCGGGGAGCTGTTTTTT. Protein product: CASSSQANTGELFF.

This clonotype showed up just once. The CDR3 loop reads CASRPHAGYEQFF. CDR3 sequence (DNA): TGTGCCAGCAGACCCCACGCGGGCTATGAGCAGTTCTTC. J is TRBJ2-1 and V is TRBV6-6; possible D gene TRBD2, 5 bases. V lost 6 bases, J lost 8 bases, and 14 bases lay in between. This CDR3 has 13 amino acids. Germline loops: CDR1 MNHNY, CDR2 SVGAGI (reference sequence).

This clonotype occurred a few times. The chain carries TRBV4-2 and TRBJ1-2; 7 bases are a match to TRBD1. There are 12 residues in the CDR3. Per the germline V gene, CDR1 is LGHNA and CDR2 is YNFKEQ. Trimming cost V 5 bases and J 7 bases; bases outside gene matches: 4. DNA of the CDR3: TGTGCCAGCAGCTTGGGGGACAGTGGCTACACCTTC. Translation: CASSLGDSGYTF.

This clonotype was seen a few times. Here the CDR3 DNA reads TGCGCCAGCAGCTTGGGTGCCGGGACAGGGACCCACGAGCAGTACTTC. It is translated as CASSLGAGTGTHEQYF. The chain recombines TRBV5-1 with TRBJ2-7, with TRBD1 identical over 9 bases. Per germline, CDR1 SGHRS and CDR2 YFSETQ. V gave up 0 bases and J gave up 5 bases; unmatched junction bases: 9. This CDR3 spans 16 amino acids.

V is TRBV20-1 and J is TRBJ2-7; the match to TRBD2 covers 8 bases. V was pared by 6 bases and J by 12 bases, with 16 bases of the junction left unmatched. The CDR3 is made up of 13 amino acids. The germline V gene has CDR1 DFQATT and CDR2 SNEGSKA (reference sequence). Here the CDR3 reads CSAARGTSIRRYF. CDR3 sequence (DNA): TGCAGTGCGGCCCGGGGGACTAGTATTCGGAGGTACTTC.

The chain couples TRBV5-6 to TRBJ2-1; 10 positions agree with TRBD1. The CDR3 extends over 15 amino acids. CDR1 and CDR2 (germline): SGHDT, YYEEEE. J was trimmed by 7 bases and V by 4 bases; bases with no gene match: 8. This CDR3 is CASSPDRGQVNEQFF. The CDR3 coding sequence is TGTGCCAGCAGCCCTGACAGGGGGCAGGTGAATGAGCAGTTCTTC.

This chain's CDR3 is CASSFGRFNSPLHF. CDR3 DNA: TGTGCCAGCAGTTTTGGCAGATTCAATTCACCCCTCCACTTT. The chain couples TRBV12-3 or TRBV12-4 to TRBJ1-6; D is ambiguous. The CDR3 has 14 residues. Between the trimmed V and J ends, which lost 3 bases and 7 bases, there was a span of 10 bases.

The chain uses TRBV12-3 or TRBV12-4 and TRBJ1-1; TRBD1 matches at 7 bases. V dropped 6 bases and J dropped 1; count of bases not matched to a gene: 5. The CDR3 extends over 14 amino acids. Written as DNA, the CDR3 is TGTGCCAGCAGCCGTCGGACAGGGAACACTGAAGCTTTCTTT. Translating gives CASSRRTGNTEAFF.

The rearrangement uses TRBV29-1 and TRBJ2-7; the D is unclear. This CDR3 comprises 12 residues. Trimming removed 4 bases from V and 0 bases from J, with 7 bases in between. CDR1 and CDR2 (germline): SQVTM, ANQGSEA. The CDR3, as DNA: TGCAGCGTTGTTCAGAACTCCTACGAGCAGTACTTC. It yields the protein CSVVQNSYEQYF.

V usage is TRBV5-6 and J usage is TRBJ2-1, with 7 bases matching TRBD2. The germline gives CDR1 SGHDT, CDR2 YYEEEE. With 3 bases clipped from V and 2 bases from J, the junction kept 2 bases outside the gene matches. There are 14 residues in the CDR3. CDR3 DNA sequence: TGTGCCAGCAGCTCTAGCGGAACCTACAATGAGCAGTTCTTC. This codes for CASSSSGTYNEQFF. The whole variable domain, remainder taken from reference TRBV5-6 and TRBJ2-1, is DAGVTQSPTHLIKTRGQQVTLRCSPKSGHDTVSWYQQALGQGPQFIFQYYEEEERQRGNFPDRFSGHQFPNYSSELNVNALLLGDSALYLCASSSSGTYNEQFFGPGTRLTVL.

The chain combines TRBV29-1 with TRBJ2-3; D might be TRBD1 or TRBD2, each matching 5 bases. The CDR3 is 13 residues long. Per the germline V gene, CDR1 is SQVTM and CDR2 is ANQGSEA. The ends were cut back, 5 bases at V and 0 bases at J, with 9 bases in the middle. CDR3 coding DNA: TGCAGCGTTCCCGGGACCAGCACAGATACGCAGTATTTT. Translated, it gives CSVPGTSTDTQYF.

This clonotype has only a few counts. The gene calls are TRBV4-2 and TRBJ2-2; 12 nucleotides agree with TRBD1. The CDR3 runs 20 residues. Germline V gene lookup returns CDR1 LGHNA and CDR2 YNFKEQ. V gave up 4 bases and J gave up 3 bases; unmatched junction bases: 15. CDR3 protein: CASSRGTGGTGGLDTGELFF. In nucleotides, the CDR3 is TGTGCCAGCAGCCGGGGAACCGGCGGGACAGGGGGCTTGGACACCGGGGAGCTGTTTTTT.

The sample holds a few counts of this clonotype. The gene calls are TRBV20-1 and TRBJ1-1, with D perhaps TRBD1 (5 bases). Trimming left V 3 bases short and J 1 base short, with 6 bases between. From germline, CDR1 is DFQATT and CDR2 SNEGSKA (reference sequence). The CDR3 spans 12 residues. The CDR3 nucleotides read TGCAGTGCTAGGGGGGAGAACACTGAAGCTTTCTTT. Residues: CSARGENTEAFF.

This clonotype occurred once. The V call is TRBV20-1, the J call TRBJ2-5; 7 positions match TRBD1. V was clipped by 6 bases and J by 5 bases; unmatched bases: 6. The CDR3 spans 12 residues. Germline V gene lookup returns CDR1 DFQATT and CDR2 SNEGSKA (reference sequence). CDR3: CSAYDRVETQYF. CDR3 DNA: TGCAGTGCATACGACAGGGTGGAGACCCAGTACTTC.

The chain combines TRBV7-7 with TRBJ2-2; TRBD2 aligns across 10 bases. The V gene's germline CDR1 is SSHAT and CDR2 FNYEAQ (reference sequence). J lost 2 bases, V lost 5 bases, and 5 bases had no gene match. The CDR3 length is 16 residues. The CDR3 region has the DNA TGTGCCAGCAGCCTTAGCGGGGGGACTAACACCGGGGAGCTGTTTTTT. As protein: CASSLSGGTNTGELFF.

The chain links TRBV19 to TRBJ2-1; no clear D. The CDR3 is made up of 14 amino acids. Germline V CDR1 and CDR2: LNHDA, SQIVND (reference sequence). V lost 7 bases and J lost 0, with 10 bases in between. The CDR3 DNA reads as TGTGCCAGTAAACCGGGTACCTCCTACAATGAGCAGTTCTTC. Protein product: CASKPGTSYNEQFF.

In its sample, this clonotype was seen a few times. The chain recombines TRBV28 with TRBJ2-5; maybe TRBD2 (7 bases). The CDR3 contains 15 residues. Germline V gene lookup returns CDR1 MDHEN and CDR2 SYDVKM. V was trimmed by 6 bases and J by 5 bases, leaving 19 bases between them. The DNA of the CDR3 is TGTGCCAGCAGAAAAGGAGGGGGGGCCAGGGAGACCCAGTACTTC. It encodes CASRKGGGARETQYF.

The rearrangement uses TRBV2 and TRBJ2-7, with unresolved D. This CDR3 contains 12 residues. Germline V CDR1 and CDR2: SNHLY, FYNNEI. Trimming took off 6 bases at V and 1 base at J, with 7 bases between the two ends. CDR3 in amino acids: CASSRKSYEQYV. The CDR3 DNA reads TGTGCCAGCAGCAGGAAATCCTACGAGCAGTACGTC.

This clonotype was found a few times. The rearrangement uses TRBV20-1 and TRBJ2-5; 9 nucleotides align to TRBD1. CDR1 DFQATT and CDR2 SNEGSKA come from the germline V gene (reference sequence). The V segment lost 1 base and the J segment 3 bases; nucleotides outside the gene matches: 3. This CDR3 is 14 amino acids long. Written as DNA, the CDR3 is TGCAGTGCTAGAGCCCGGGACAGGGAAGAGACCCAGTACTTC. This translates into CSARARDREETQYF.